A selection of T cell receptor beta chains follows, all from one sample in a study of T cells after yellow fever vaccination. Each CDR3 protein is one row after TCRdb ran MiXCR on the 5' RACE reads. This table has roughly 340,000 distinct CDR3 sequences, 8.5% to 10% appearing once. The sequencing used PBMCs, collected on the day of the first yellow fever vaccination. Receptors originate from a man younger than 35 who received the YFV17D yellow fever vaccine. CDR3s leave out the opening cysteine and the closing phenylalanine or tryptophan.

cdr3_aa: ASSSYGGPSYNEQF; v_call: TRBV9; j_call: TRBJ2-1
cdr3_aa: ASSFQDNSPLH; v_call: TRBV5-1; j_call: TRBJ1-6
cdr3_aa: ASGSGQAPTEAF; v_call: TRBV5-1; j_call: TRBJ1-1
cdr3_aa: ASSYSLAGFYGYT; v_call: TRBV6-5; j_call: TRBJ1-2
cdr3_aa: ASSYTSGARWSYT; v_call: TRBV6-5; j_call: TRBJ1-2
cdr3_aa: SARHFSRFMNNQPQH; v_call: TRBV20-1; j_call: TRBJ1-5
cdr3_aa: ASSQSGGASHYGYT; v_call: TRBV3-1; j_call: TRBJ1-2
cdr3_aa: ASSRPKPYTGELF; v_call: TRBV23-1; j_call: TRBJ2-2
cdr3_aa: ASSQVDPWSGGPES; v_call: TRBV4-3; j_call: TRBJ2-1
cdr3_aa: ASGPNSGGLETQY; v_call: TRBV12-5; j_call: TRBJ2-5
cdr3_aa: ASSRVGTEETQY; v_call: TRBV5-5; j_call: TRBJ2-5
cdr3_aa: ASSSTGTANEKLF; v_call: TRBV5-1; j_call: TRBJ1-4
cdr3_aa: ASSYRDNGYT; v_call: TRBV6-2/TRBV6-3; j_call: TRBJ1-2